This T cell receptor (beta chain) derives from a study of identical twins. TCRdb called the 5' RACE reads again in MiXCR, with one record for every CDR3 protein. Of 1.5 million or so distinct CDR3 sequences in the sample, under 35% were seen once. Concerning this clonotype itself: Germline is not matched at one junction end, which may reflect a read error.

Germline V gene data show CDR1 as MDHEN and CDR2 as SYDVKM. The CDR3 runs 16 residues. The sequence was collected from a newborn girl in good health. Specimen: cord blood. The chain couples TRBV28 to TRBJ1-6; D unclear. The CDR3 nucleotides are TGTGCCAGCAGTTTACCCCAGAACAGTTATAATTCACCCCCCCACTTT. Its translation: CASSLPQNSYNSPPHF.